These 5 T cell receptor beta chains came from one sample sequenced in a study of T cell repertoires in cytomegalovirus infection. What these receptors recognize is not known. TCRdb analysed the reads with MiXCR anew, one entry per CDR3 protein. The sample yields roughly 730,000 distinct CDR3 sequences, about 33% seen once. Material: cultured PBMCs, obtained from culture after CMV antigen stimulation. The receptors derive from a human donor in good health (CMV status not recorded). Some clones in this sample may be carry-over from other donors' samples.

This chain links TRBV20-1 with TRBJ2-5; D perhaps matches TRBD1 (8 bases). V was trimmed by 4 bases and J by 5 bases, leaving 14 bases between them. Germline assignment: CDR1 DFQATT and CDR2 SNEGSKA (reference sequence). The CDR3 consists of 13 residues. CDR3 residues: CSATRGRGETQYF. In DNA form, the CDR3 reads TGCAGTGCTACCAGGGGGCGGGGGGAGACCCAGTACTTC.

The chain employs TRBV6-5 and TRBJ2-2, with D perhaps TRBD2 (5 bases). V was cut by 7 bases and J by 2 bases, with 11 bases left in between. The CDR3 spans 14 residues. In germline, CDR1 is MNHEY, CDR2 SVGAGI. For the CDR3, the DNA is TGTGCCAGCAAGCGGCAGCGCAACACCGGGGAGCTGTTTTTT. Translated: CASKRQRNTGELFF.

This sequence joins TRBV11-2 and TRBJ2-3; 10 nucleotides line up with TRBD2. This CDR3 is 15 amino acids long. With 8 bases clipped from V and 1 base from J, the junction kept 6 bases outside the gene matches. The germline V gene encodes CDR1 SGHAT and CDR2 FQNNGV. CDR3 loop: CASGLSGGGTDTQYF. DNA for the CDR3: TGTGCCAGCGGATTAAGCGGGGGGGGCACAGATACGCAGTATTTT.

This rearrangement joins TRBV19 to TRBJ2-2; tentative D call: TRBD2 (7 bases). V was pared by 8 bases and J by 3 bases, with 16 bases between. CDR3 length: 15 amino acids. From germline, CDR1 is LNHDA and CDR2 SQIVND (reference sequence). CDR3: CASGGARGDTGELFF. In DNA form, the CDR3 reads TGTGCCAGTGGGGGGGCGCGGGGCGACACCGGGGAGCTGTTTTTT.

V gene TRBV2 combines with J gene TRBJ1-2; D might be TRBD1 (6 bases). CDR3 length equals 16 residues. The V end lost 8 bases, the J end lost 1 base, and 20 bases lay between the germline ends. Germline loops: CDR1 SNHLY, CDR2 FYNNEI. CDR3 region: CASGHQYREVNYGYTF. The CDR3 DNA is TGTGCCAGCGGGCACCAGTACAGGGAGGTTAACTATGGCTACACCTTC.